Detailed here is one T cell receptor (beta chain). Trimming took off 1 base at V and 6 bases at J, with 16 bases between the two ends. The length of the CDR3 is 15 residues. The entry originates in a study of blood T cells in healthy people across ages. For the second PCR, which ran for about 7 to 11 cycles, a sample-barcoded 5' primer and a J-beta primer mix were used. Each single sample gave us at least 3 million CDR3-containing paired-end reads. MiXCR, run by TCRdb on the 5' RACE reads, gives a single entry per CDR3 protein. The profile shows 750,000 to 1,000,000 distinct CDR3 sequences, around 29% of them singletons. These data are also associated with another study on T cells of mothers and their children. From that second work: A few healthy Caucasian mothers gave samples, and so did their six children.

V and J are TRBV12-3 or TRBV12-4 and TRBJ2-7; D call uncertain. The receptor was derived from a woman in her thirties or forties in good health. Sequenced sample: blood. CDR3 loop: CASSLEDIERTEQYF. In DNA form, the CDR3 reads TGTGCCAGCAGTTTAGAAGACATCGAACGGACCGAGCAGTACTTC.